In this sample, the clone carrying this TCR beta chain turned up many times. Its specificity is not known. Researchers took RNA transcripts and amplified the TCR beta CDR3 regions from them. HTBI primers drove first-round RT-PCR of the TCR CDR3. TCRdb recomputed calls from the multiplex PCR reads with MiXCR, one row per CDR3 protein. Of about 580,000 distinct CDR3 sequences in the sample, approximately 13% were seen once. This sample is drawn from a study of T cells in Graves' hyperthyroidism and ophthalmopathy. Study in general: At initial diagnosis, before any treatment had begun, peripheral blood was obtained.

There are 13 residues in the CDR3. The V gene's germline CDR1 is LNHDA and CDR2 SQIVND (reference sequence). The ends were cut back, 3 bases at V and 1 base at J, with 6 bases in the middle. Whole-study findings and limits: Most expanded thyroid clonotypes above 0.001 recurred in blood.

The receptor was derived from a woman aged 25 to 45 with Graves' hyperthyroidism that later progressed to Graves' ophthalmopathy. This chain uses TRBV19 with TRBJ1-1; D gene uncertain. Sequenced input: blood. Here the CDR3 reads CASSITRNTEAFF. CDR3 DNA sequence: TGTGCCAGTAGTATCACCCGGAACACTGAAGCTTTCTTT.